The present entry profiles one TCR beta chain with its context. Sequenced by immunoSEQ multiplex PCR; TCRdb stores in-frame clones only, minus some. The table records around 72,000 clones, about 91% of them present only once. The sample belongs to a study of technical replicates of blood from a handful of donors. The CDR3 spans 14 residues. With 3 bases clipped from V and 6 bases from J, the junction kept 7 bases outside the gene matches. Germline-derived CDR1 and CDR2 are LNHDA and SQIVND (reference sequence). This receptor was identified in a human donor in good health. Sequenced material: T cells isolated from PBMCs. The chain employs TRBV19 and TRBJ1-1, with 7 bases matching TRBD1. The CDR3, as DNA: TGTGCCAGTAGTATTGGACAGGAAAAATCTGAAGCTTTCTTT. Translation gives CASSIGQEKSEAFF. The whole variable domain, filled in from reference TRBV19 and TRBJ1-1, reads DGGITQSPKYLFRKEGQNVTLSCEQNLNHDAMYWYRQDPGQGLRLIYYSQIVNDFQKGDIAEGYSVSREKKESFPLTVTSAQKNPTAFYLCASSIGQEKSEAFFGQGTRLTVV.